Listed below are T cell receptor beta chains from one sample, sequenced in a study of CD8+ T cells in alopecia areata. Produced via immunoSEQ multiplex PCR; TCRdb's table is partial and in-frame only. The data contain a few hundred thousand clones, approximately 60% of them singletons. The sample consisted of CD8+ T cells sorted from blood. The receptor source for this set is a human donor in good health. Both conserved end residues are part of each CDR3. D genes are given only for firm matches. Size tells how often a clone was seen (once, few, many) or the class of an expanded clone, and some rows leave it out.

d_gene: .
len: 16
abundance: few
v_gene: TRBV7-9
j_gene: TRBJ2-7
CDR3nt: TGTGCCAGCAGCCCAGGGCCAGGGAGCGGCTCCTACGAGCAGTACTTC
CDR3aa: CASSPGPGSGSYEQYF

d_gene: .
len: 13
abundance: .
v_gene: TRBV11-2
j_gene: TRBJ1-1
CDR3nt: TGTGCCAGCAGCTCGCAGGGTGGAACTGAAGCTTTCTTT
CDR3aa: CASSSQGGTEAFF

d_gene: .
len: 15
abundance: .
v_gene: TRBV5-6
j_gene: TRBJ1-5
CDR3nt: TGTGCCAGCAGCCTGGGCGTTACTAGCAATCAGCCCCAGCATTTT
CDR3aa: CASSLGVTSNQPQHF

d_gene: .
len: 14
abundance: few
v_gene: TRBV7-9
j_gene: TRBJ1-2
CDR3nt: TGTGCCAGCAGCTTAGGAGACCGAGCCTATGGCTACACCTTC
CDR3aa: CASSLGDRAYGYTF

d_gene: .
len: 14
abundance: .
v_gene: TRBV7-2
j_gene: TRBJ1-5
CDR3nt: TGTGCCAGCAGCTTGTTTGGGGAACATCAGCCCCAGCATTTT
CDR3aa: CASSLFGEHQPQHF

d_gene: .
len: 14
abundance: once
v_gene: TRBV11-2
j_gene: TRBJ1-6
CDR3nt: TGTGCCAGCAGCCAGGGACCCTATAATTCACCCCTCCACTTT
CDR3aa: CASSQGPYNSPLHF

d_gene: TRBD2
len: 13
abundance: .
v_gene: TRBV5-6
j_gene: TRBJ2-5
CDR3nt: TGTGCCAGCACTAGCGGGGGGGCGAAGACCCAGTACTTC
CDR3aa: CASTSGGAKTQYF

d_gene: .
len: 11
abundance: .
v_gene: TRBV9
j_gene: TRBJ1-2
CDR3nt: TGTGCCAGCGGGGGTGGTTATGGCTACACCTTC
CDR3aa: CASGGGYGYTF

d_gene: .
len: 12
abundance: few
v_gene: TRBV29-1
j_gene: TRBJ2-3
CDR3nt: TGCAGCGTTGAAGCGCTTCAAGATACGCAGTATTTT
CDR3aa: CSVEALQDTQYF

d_gene: .
len: 15
abundance: .
v_gene: TRBV6-6
j_gene: TRBJ2-1
CDR3nt: TGTGCCAGCAGTTACGACGGGGAGGCCTACAATGAGCAGTTCTTC
CDR3aa: CASSYDGEAYNEQFF

d_gene: .
len: 13
abundance: few
v_gene: TRBV4-1
j_gene: TRBJ1-3
CDR3nt: TGCGCCAGCAGCCAAGCATCACGGGACACCATATATTTT
CDR3aa: CASSQASRDTIYF

d_gene: .
len: 15
abundance: few
v_gene: TRBV10-2
j_gene: TRBJ1-5
CDR3nt: TGCGCCAGCAGTGAGAACAACGATAGCAATCAGCCCCAGCATTTT
CDR3aa: CASSENNDSNQPQHF

d_gene: .
len: 12
abundance: .
v_gene: TRBV6-5
j_gene: TRBJ1-1
CDR3nt: TGTGCCAGCCTCTTGGCGACAGGCCAAGCTTTCTTT
CDR3aa: CASLLATGQAFF

d_gene: .
len: 15
abundance: few
v_gene: TRBV4-1
j_gene: TRBJ2-5
CDR3nt: TGCGCCAGCAGCCAAGGATCAAGCGGACAAGAGACCCAGTACTTC
CDR3aa: CASSQGSSGQETQYF

d_gene: TRBD2
len: 17
abundance: .
v_gene: TRBV13
j_gene: TRBJ2-1
CDR3nt: TGTGCCAGCAGCTTAGGAGGACTAGCGCGACCCTACAATGAGCAGTTCTTC
CDR3aa: CASSLGGLARPYNEQFF

d_gene: .
len: 13
abundance: .
v_gene: TRBV7-9
j_gene: TRBJ2-7
CDR3nt: TGTGCCAGCAGCTTTGGGGGACCGGACGAGCAGTACTTC
CDR3aa: CASSFGGPDEQYF

d_gene: .
len: 16
abundance: few
v_gene: TRBV30
j_gene: TRBJ2-6
CDR3nt: TGTGCCTGGAGTGTAGGCGGGGTGAGTGGGGCCAACGTCCTGACTTTC
CDR3aa: CAWSVGGVSGANVLTF

d_gene: .
len: 11
abundance: .
v_gene: TRBV29-1
j_gene: TRBJ2-7
CDR3nt: TGCAGCGTCGCAGGGTCCTACGAGCAGTACTTC
CDR3aa: CSVAGSYEQYF

d_gene: .
len: 14
abundance: .
v_gene: TRBV10-3
j_gene: TRBJ1-2
CDR3nt: TGTGCCATCAGAAACCCCACAAGTGACTATGGCTACACCTTC
CDR3aa: CAIRNPTSDYGYTF

d_gene: .
len: 17
abundance: .
v_gene: TRBV5-6
j_gene: TRBJ2-3
CDR3nt: TGTGCCAGCAGGCTCCTCCCCGGGACGGACCTAGGAGATACGCAGTATTTT
CDR3aa: CASRLLPGTDLGDTQYF

d_gene: .
len: 18
abundance: .
v_gene: TRBV2
j_gene: TRBJ1-5
CDR3nt: TGTGCCAGCAGCTACCCAGACAAAGCTTATGCCTTCAATCAGCCCCAGCATTTT
CDR3aa: CASSYPDKAYAFNQPQHF

d_gene: TRBD2
len: 15
abundance: once
v_gene: TRBV29-1
j_gene: TRBJ2-7
CDR3nt: TGCAGCGTTGAACTAGCGGGGCAGAGCTCCTACGAGCAGTACTTC
CDR3aa: CSVELAGQSSYEQYF

d_gene: TRBD1
len: 12
abundance: few
v_gene: TRBV19
j_gene: TRBJ1-6
CDR3nt: TGTGCGACCCGACAGGGGGCTTCACCCCTCCACTTT
CDR3aa: CATRQGASPLHF

d_gene: .
len: 13
abundance: .
v_gene: TRBV29-1
j_gene: TRBJ1-2
CDR3nt: TGCAGCGTTGACCCGGGGGCTGGCTATGGCTACACCTTC
CDR3aa: CSVDPGAGYGYTF

d_gene: TRBD2
len: 14
abundance: .
v_gene: TRBV15
j_gene: TRBJ2-3
CDR3nt: TGTGCCACTGACGGCGGGGGTAGCACAGATACGCAGTATTTT
CDR3aa: CATDGGGSTDTQYF

d_gene: .
len: 13
abundance: .
v_gene: TRBV7-8
j_gene: TRBJ1-1
CDR3nt: TGTGCCAGCAGCTTAGGGGGAGCAGCTGAAGCTTTCTTT
CDR3aa: CASSLGGAAEAFF

d_gene: TRBD2
len: 14
abundance: .
v_gene: TRBV7-6
j_gene: TRBJ2-7
CDR3nt: TGTGCCAGCAGCCGGGGTGCGGGGGGTTACGAGCAGTACTTC
CDR3aa: CASSRGAGGYEQYF

d_gene: TRBD2
len: 15
abundance: .
v_gene: TRBV7-9
j_gene: TRBJ2-7
CDR3nt: TGTGCCAGCAGCCCCCGTTCAGCGGGGCATTACGAGCAGTACTTC
CDR3aa: CASSPRSAGHYEQYF